This T cell receptor (beta chain) emerged from a study of blood T cell repertoires in COVID-19. Categorization into cohorts depended on clinical history that participants reported. All recovered Cohort 3 donors got two negative PCRs, got clearance, or saw symptom resolution. Original processing methods: The authors estimated nucleated cell counts from reference gene primer amplification. The protocol was immunoSEQ multiplex PCR, while the TCRdb copy is restricted to in-frame clones and leaves out a portion. V, J and clone size are those of that table, while D and trimming were read from the DNA. The sample yields 360,000 or so clones, over 80% seen once. After removal of 2 bases from V and 6 bases from J, the junction contained 8 bases not matched to a gene. Germline V CDR1 and CDR2: SGHRS, YFSETQ. The CDR3 consists of 15 residues.

This TCR came from a woman aged 45-60 years who had recovered from COVID-19. The V gene is TRBV5-1, the J gene TRBJ1-2; 9 bases align to TRBD1. Input material: PBMCs or T cells enriched from blood (not recorded which). CDR3 in amino acids: CASSLQTGGFDGYTF. In DNA form, the CDR3 reads TGCGCCAGCAGCTTACAGACAGGGGGTTTCGATGGCTACACCTTC.